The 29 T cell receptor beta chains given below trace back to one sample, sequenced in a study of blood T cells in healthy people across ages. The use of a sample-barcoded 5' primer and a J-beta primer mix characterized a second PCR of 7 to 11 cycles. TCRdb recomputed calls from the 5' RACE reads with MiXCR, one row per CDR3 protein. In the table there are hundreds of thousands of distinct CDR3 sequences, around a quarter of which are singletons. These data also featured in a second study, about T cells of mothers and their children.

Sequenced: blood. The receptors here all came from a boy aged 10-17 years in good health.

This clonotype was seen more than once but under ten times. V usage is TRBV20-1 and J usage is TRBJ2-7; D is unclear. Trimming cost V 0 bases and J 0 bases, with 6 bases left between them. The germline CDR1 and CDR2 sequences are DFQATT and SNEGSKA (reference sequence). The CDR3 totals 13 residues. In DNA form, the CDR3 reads TGCAGTGCTAGAGAGGCAGGCTCCTACGAGCAGTACTTC. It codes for CSAREAGSYEQYF.

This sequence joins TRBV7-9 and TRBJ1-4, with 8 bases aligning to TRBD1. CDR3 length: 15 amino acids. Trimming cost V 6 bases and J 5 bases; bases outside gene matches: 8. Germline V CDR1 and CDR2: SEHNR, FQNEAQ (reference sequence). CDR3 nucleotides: TGTGCCAGCAGTGCCACAGGGGGACTAAATGAAAAACTGTTTTTT. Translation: CASSATGGLNEKLFF.

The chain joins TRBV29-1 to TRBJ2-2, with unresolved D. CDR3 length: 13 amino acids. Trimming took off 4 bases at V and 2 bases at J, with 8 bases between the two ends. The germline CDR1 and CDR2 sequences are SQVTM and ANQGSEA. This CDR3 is CSVARENTGELFF. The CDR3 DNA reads TGCAGCGTTGCGCGCGAAAACACCGGGGAGCTGTTTTTT.

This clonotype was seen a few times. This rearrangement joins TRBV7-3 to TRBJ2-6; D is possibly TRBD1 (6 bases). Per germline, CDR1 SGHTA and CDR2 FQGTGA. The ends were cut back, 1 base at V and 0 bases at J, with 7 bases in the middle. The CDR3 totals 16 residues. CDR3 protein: CASSLKGGSGANVLTF. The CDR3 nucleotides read TGTGCCAGCAGCTTAAAAGGGGGCTCTGGGGCCAACGTCCTGACTTTC.

CDR3 in amino acids: CASSQDHVHGQGVPYEQYF. CDR3 nucleotides: TGCGCCAGCAGCCAAGATCATGTTCACGGACAGGGGGTTCCCTACGAGCAGTACTTC. This chain joins TRBV4-3 and TRBJ2-7; 10 positions match TRBD1. CDR3 length equals 19 residues. Trimming cost V 0 bases and J 2 bases; bases outside gene matches: 13. Germline V gene lookup returns CDR1 LGHNA and CDR2 YSLEER.

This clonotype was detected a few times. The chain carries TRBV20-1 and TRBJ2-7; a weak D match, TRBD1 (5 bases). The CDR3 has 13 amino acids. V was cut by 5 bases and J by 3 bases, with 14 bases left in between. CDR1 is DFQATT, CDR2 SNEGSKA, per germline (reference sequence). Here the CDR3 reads CSAPRTRNYEQYF. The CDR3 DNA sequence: TGCAGTGCTCCCCGGACAAGGAACTACGAGCAGTACTTC.

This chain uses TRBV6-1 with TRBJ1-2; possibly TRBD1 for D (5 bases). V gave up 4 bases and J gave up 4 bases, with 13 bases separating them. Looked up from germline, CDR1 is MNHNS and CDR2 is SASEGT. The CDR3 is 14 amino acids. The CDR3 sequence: CASSGGDSLYGYTF. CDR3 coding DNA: TGTGCCAGCAGTGGTGGTGACAGCCTCTATGGCTACACCTTC.

Written as DNA, the CDR3 is TGTGCCAGCAGGCCAACAGGGGGACAAGAGACCCAGTACTTC. Protein: CASRPTGGQETQYF. This chain links TRBV7-2 with TRBJ2-5, with TRBD1 matching 8 bases. Losses at the gene ends were 6 bases for V and 2 bases for J; bases not matched to a gene: 5. This CDR3 has 14 residues. Germline lookup yields CDR1 SGHTA and CDR2 FQGNSA.

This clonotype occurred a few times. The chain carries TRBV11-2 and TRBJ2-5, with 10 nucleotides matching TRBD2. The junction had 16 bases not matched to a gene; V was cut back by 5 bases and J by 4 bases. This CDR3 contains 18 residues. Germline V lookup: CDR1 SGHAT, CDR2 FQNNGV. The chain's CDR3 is CASSRVLWSSGSGETQYF. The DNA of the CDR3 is TGTGCCAGCAGCCGCGTTCTTTGGTCTAGCGGGAGCGGAGAGACCCAGTACTTC.

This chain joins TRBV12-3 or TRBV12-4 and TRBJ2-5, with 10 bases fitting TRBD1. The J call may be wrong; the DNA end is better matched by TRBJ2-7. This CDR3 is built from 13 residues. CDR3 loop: CASSGQGVHEQYF. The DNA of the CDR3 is TGTGCCAGCAGTGGACAGGGGGTCCACGAGCAGTACTTC.

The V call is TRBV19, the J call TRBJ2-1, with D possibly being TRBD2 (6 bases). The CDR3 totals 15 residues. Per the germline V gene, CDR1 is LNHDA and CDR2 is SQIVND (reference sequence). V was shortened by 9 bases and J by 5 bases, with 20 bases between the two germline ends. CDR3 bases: TGTGCCAGCATGGGGGGTGGTCTTGGTCACAATGAGCAGTTCTTC. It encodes CASMGGGLGHNEQFF.

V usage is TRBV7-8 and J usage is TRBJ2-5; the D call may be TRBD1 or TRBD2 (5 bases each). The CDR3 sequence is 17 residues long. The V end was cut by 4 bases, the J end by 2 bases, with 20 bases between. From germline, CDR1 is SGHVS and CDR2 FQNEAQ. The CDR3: CASSSPAAGRTQETQYF. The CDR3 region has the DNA TGTGCCAGCAGCTCACCGGCGGCAGGGAGAACTCAAGAGACCCAGTACTTC.

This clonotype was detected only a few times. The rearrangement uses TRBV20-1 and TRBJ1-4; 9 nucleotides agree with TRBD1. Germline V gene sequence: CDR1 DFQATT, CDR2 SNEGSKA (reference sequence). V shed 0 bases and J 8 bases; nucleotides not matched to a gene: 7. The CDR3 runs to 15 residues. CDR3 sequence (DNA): TGCAGTGCTAGAGACCCGGGACAGGGAGGCGAAAAACTGTTTTTT. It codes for CSARDPGQGGEKLFF.

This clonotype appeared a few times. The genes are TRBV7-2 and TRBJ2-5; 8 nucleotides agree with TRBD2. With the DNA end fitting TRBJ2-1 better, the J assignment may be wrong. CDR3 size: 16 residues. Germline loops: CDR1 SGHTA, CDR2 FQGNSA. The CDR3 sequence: CASSPVSGNAYNEQFF. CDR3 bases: TGTGCCAGCAGCCCGGTTAGCGGGAACGCCTACAATGAGCAGTTCTTC.

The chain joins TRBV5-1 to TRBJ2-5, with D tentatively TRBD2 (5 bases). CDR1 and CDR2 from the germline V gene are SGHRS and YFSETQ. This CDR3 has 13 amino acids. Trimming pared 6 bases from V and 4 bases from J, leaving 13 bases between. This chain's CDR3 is CASIGDSGETQYF. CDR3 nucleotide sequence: TGCGCCAGCATCGGGGATTCAGGAGAGACCCAGTACTTC.

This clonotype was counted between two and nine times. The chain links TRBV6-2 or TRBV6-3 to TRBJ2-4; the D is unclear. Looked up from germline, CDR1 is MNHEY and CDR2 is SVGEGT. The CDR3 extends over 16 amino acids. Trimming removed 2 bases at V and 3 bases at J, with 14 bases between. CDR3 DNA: TGTGCCAGCAGTTACGGCTTAGGGCCGGGCAAAAACATTCAGTACTTC. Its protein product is CASSYGLGPGKNIQYF.

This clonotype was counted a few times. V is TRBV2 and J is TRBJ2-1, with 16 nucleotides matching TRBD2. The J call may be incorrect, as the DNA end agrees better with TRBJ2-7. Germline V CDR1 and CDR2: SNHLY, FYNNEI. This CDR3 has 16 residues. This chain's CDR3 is CASSGTGTSGRGEQYF. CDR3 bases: TGTGCCAGCAGTGGTACAGGGACTAGCGGGAGGGGCGAGCAGTACTTC.

The CDR3 nucleotides are TGTGCCAGCCTTAGGGAGCCCTACGAGCAGTACTTC. Amino acid sequence: CASLREPYEQYF. The chain joins TRBV6-2 or TRBV6-3 to TRBJ2-7; D perhaps matches TRBD2 (5 bases). V lost 8 bases and J 2 bases, leaving 10 bases between the germline ends. The germline V gene encodes CDR1 MNHEY and CDR2 SVGEGT. This CDR3 is 12 amino acids long.

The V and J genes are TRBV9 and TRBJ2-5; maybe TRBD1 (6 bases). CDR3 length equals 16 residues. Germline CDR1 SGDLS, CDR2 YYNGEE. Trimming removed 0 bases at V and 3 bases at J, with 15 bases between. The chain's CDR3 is CASSVVGGRTEETQYF. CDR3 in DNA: TGTGCCAGCAGCGTAGTAGGGGGACGGACGGAAGAGACCCAGTACTTC. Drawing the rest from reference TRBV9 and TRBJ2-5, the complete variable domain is DSGVTQTPKHLITATGQRVTLRCSPRSGDLSVYWYQQSLDQGLQFLIQYYNGEERAKGNILERFSAQQFPDLHSELNLSSLELGDSALYFCASSVVGGRTEETQYFGPGTRLLVL.

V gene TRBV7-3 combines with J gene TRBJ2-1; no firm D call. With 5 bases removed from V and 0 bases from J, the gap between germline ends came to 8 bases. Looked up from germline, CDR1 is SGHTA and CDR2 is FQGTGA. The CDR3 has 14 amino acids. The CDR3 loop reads CASSLIHSYNEQFF. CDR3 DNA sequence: TGTGCCAGCAGCCTAATCCACTCCTACAATGAGCAGTTCTTC.

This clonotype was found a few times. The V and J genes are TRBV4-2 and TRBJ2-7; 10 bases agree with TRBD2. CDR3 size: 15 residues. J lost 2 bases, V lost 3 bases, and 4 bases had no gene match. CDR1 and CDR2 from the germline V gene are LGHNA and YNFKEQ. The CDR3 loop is CASSQLGLAAYEQYF. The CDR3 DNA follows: TGTGCCAGCAGCCAGTTAGGACTAGCGGCCTACGAGCAGTACTTC.

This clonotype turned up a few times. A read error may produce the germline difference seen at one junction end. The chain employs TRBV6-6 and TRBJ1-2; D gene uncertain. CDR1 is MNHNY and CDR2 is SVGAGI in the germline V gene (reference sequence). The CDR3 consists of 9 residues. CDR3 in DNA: TGTGCCAGCAGTTACTATGTCCCCTTC. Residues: CASSYYVPF.

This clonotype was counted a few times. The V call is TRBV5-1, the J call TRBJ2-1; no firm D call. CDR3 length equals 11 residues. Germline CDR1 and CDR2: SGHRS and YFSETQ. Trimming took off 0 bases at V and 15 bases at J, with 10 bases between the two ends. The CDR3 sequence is CASSLGALWFF. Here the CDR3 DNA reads TGCGCCAGCAGCTTGGGGGCACTTTGGTTCTTC.

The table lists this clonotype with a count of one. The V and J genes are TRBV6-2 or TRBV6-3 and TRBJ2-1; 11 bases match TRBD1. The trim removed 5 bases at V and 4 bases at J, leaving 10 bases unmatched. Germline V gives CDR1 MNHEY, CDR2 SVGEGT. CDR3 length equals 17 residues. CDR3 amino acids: CASSRATGTGGYNEQFF. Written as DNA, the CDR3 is TGTGCCAGCAGTCGGGCGACCGGGACAGGGGGATACAATGAGCAGTTCTTC.

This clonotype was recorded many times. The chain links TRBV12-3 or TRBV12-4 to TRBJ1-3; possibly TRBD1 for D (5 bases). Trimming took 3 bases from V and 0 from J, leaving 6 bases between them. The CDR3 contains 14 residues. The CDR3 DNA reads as TGTGCCAGCAGTTTCGGGGGCTCTGGAAACACCATATATTTT. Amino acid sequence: CASSFGGSGNTIYF.

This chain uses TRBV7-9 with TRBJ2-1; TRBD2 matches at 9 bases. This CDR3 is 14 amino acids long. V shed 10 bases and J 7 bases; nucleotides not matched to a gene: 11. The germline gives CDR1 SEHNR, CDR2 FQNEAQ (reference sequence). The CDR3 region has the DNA TGTGCCAACATAGCGGGGGCAGGGACAAATGAGCAGTTCTTC. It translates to CANIAGAGTNEQFF.

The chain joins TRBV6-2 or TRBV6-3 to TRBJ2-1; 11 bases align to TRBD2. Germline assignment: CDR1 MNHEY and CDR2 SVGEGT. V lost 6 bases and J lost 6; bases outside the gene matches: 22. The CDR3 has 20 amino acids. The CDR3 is CASSPARGLAERGRANEQFF. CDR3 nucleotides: TGTGCCAGCAGCCCCGCACGGGGACTAGCGGAACGCGGTCGGGCCAATGAGCAGTTCTTC.

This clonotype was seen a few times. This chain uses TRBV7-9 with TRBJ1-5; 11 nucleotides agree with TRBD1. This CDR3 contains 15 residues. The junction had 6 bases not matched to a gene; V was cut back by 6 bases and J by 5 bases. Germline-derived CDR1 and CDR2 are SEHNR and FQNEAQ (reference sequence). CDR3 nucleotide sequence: TGTGCCAGCAGTCGGGGGACAGGGGGGGATCAGCCCCAGCATTTT. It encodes CASSRGTGGDQPQHF.

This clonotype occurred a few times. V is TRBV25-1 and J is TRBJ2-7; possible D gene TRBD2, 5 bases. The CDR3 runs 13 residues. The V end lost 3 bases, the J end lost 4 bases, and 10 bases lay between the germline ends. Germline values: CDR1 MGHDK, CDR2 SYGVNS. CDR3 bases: TGTGCCAGCAGTGATGGAGGACGGTACGAGCAGTACTTC. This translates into CASSDGGRYEQYF.